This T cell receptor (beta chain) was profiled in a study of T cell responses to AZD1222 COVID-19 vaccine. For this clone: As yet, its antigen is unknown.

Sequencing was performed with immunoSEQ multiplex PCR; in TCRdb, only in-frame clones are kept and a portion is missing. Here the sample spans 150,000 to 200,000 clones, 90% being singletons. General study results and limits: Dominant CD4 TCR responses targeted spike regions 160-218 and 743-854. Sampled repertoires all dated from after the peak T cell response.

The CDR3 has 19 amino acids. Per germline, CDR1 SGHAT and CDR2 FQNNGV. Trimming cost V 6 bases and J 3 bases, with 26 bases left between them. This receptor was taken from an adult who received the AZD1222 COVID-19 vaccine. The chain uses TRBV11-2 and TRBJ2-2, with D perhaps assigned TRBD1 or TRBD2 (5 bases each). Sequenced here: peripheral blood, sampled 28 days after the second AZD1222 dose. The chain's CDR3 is CASSIGGGFYSADTGELFF. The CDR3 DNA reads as TGTGCCAGCAGTATTGGTGGGGGATTCTACAGTGCCGACACCGGGGAGCTGTTTTTT.